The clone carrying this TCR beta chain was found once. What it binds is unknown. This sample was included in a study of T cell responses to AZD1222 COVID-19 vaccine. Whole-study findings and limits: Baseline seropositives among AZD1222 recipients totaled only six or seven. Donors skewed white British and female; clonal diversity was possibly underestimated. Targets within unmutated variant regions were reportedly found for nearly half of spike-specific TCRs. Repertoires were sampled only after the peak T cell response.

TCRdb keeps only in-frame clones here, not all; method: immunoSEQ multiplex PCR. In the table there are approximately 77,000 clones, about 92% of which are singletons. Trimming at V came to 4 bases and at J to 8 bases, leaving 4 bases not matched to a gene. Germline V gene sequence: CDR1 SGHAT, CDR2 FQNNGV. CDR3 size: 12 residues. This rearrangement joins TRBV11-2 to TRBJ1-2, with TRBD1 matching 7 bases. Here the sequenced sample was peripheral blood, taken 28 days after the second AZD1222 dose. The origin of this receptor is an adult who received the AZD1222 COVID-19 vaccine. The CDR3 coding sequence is TGTGCCAGCAGCTACGACAGGGTCGGCTACACCTTC. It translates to CASSYDRVGYTF.